This T cell receptor beta chain was captured in a study of CD8 T cells in Susac syndrome. When the RNA was reverse transcribed, random hexamers were used with an input of roughly 0.45 to 1 ug. Each CDR3 protein is one row after TCRdb ran MiXCR on the immunoSEQ multiplex PCR reads. This sample has 170,000 or so distinct CDR3 sequences; over 85% occur once, and the top ten carry around 0.09%. Note on this clonotype: What it binds is not known.

Study-wide results and limits: The number of individuals included in the study's TCR sequencing and HLA analysis was acknowledged as relatively small.

Sequencing was done on a sample of CD4+ T cells from PBMCs. The TCR sequence derives from a human donor with multiple sclerosis.

The CDR3 region is CASSSLSAGYNEQFF. Here the CDR3 DNA reads TGTGCCAGCAGCTCCCTTTCGGCGGGCTATAATGAGCAGTTCTTC. This chain joins TRBV25-1 and TRBJ2-1, with D perhaps matching TRBD2 (5 bases). V lost 6 bases and J lost 7, with 19 bases in between. The CDR3 runs 15 residues. CDR1 MGHDK and CDR2 SYGVNS come from the germline V gene. The entire variable domain, with the rest obtained from reference TRBV25-1 and TRBJ2-1, is as follows: EADIYQTPRYLVIGTGKKITLECSQTMGHDKMYWYQQDPGMELHLIHYSYGVNSTEKGDLSSESTVSRIRTEHFPLTLESARPSHTSQYLCASSSLSAGYNEQFFGPGTRLTVL.